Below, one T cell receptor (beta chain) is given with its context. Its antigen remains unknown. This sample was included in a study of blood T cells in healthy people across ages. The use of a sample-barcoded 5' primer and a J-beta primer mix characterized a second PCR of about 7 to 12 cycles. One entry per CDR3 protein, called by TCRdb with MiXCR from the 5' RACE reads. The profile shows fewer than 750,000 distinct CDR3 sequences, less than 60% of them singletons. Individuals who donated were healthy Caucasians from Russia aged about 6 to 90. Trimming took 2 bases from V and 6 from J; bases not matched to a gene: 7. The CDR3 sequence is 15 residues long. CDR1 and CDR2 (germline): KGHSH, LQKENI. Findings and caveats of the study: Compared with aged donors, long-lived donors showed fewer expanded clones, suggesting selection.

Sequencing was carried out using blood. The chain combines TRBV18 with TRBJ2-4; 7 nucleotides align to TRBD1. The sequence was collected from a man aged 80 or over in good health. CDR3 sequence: CASSPETGPRNIQYF. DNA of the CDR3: TGTGCCAGCTCACCAGAGACAGGGCCGCGAAACATTCAGTACTTC.